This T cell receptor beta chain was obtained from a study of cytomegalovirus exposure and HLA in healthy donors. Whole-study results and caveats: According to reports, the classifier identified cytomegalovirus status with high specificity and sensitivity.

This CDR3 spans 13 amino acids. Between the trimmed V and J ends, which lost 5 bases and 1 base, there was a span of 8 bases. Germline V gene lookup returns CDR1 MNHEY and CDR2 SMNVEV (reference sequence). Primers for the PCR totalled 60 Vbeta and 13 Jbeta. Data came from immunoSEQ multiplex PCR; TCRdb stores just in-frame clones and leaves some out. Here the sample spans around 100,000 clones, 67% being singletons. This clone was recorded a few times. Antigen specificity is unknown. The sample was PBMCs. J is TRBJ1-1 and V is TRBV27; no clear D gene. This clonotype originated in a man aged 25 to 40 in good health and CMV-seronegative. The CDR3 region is CASSLSKNTEAFF. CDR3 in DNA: TGTGCCAGCAGTCTAAGTAAGAACACTGAAGCTTTCTTT.